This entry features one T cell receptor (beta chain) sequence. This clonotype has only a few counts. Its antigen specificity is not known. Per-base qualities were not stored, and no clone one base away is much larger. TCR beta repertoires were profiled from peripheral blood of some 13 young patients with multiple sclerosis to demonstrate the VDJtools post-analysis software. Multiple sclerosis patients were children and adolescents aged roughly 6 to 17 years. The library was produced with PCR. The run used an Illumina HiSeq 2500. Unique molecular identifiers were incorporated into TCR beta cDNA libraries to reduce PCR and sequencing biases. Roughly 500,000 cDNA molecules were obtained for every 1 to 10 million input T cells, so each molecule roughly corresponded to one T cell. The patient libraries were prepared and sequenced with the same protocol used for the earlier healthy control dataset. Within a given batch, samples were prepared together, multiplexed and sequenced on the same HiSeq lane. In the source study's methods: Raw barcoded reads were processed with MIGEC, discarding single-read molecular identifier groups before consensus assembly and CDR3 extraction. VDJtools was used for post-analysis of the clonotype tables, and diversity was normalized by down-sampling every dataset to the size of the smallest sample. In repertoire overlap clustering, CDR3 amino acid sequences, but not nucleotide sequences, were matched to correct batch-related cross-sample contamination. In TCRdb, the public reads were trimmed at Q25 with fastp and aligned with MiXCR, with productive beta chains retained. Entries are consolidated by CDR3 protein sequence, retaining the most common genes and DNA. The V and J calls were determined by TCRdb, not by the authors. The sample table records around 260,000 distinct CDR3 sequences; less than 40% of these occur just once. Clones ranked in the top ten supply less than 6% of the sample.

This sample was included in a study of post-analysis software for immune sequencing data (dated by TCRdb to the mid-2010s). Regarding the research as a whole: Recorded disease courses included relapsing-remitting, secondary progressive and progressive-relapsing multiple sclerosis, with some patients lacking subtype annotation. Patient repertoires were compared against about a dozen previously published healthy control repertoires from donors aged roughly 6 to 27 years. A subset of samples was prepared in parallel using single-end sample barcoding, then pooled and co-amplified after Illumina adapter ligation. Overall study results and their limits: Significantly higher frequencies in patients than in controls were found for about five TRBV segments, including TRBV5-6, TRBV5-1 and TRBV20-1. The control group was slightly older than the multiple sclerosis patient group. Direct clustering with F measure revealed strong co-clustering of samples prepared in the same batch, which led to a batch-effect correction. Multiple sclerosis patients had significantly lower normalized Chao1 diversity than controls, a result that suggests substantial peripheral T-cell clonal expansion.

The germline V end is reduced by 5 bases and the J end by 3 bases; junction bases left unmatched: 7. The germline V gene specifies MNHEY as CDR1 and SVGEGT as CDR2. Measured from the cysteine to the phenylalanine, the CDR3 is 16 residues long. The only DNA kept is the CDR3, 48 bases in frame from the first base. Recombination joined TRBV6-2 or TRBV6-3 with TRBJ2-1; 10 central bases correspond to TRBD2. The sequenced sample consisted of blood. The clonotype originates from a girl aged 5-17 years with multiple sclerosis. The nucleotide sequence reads TGTGCCAGCAGTCCCCCGGGGACTAGCGTCTACAATGAGCAGTTCTTC. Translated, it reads CASSPPGTSVYNEQFF.